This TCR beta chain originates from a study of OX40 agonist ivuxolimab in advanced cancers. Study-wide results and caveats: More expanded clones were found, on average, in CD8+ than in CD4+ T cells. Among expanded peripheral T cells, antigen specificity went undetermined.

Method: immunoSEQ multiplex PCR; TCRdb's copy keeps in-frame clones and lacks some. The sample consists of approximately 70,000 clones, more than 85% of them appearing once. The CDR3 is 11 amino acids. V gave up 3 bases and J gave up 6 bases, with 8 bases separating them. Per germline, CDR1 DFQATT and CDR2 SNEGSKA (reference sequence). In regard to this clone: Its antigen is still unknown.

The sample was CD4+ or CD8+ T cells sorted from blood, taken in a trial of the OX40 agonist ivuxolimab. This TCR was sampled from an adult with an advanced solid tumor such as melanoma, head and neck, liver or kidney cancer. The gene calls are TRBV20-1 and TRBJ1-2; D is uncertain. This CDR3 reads CSARPPDGYTF. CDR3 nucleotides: TGCAGTGCTAGGCCGCCCGATGGCTACACCTTC.